This is a list of T cell receptor beta chains from one sample in a study of OX40 agonist ivuxolimab in advanced cancers. TCRdb's table, derived via immunoSEQ multiplex PCR, lists solely in-frame clones and lacks some. This table has roughly 90,000 clones, around 90% appearing once. The source was CD4+ or CD8+ T cells sorted from blood, collected in a trial of the OX40 agonist ivuxolimab. The source of these receptors is an adult with an advanced solid tumor such as melanoma, head and neck, liver or kidney cancer. Both conserved end residues are part of each CDR3. The D gene is left open where the match is weak. Size is stated for part of the rows, as once, few or many counts, or as a class when the clone is expanded.

D: .
J: TRBJ2-7
size: .
V: TRBV28
DNA: TGTGCCAGCAGTACCATTATCGCGGGGAGTCTCGAGCAGTACTTC
CDR3: CASSTIIAGSLEQYF

D: .
J: TRBJ2-7
size: .
V: TRBV7-9
DNA: TGTGCCAGCAGCTCCAGGGCTGGGACGGACTACGAGCAGTACTTC
CDR3: CASSSRAGTDYEQYF

D: .
J: TRBJ1-5
size: .
V: TRBV2
DNA: TGTGCCAGCAGTGAGGGCAGCCCTACGCAGCCCCAGCATTTT
CDR3: CASSEGSPTQPQHF

D: .
J: TRBJ1-2
size: .
V: TRBV6-1
DNA: TGTGCCAGCAGTACAGCGGGGGAGAACTATGGCTACACCTTC
CDR3: CASSTAGENYGYTF

D: TRBD2
J: TRBJ2-3
size: .
V: TRBV6-6
DNA: TGTGCCAGCAGTACCCGAAGCGGGGCGGGCACAGATACGCAGTATTTT
CDR3: CASSTRSGAGTDTQYF

D: TRBD1
J: TRBJ2-7
size: .
V: TRBV6-5
DNA: TGTGCCAGCAGTTACGGGACAGGGTATAACGAGCAGTACTTC
CDR3: CASSYGTGYNEQYF

D: TRBD1
J: TRBJ2-1
size: .
V: TRBV9
DNA: TGTGCCAGCAGCTTCTCCGGGACAGGGGGCGCGAATGAGCAGTTCTTC
CDR3: CASSFSGTGGANEQFF

D: .
J: TRBJ1-3
size: once
V: TRBV19
DNA: TGTGCCAGTAGTATAGCCCCGGGAACCGGAAACACCATATATTTT
CDR3: CASSIAPGTGNTIYF

D: .
J: TRBJ1-6
size: .
V: TRBV30
DNA: TGTGCCTGGAGGCCGGGGTTTCATTCACCCCTCCACTTT
CDR3: CAWRPGFHSPLHF

D: .
J: TRBJ2-7
size: .
V: TRBV6-6
DNA: TGTGCCAGCAGTTACAGAGATCTCCAATCCTACGAGCAGTACTTC
CDR3: CASSYRDLQSYEQYF

D: .
J: TRBJ1-3
size: .
V: TRBV7-2
DNA: TGTGCCAGCAGCTCATCTCAGGGTTATGGAAACACCATATATTTT
CDR3: CASSSSQGYGNTIYF

D: .
J: TRBJ2-2
size: once
V: TRBV2
DNA: TGTGCCAGCAGTTACCCATCCGGGACGGCGAACACCGGGGAGCTGTTTTTT
CDR3: CASSYPSGTANTGELFF

D: TRBD1
J: TRBJ1-2
size: .
V: TRBV2
DNA: TGTGCCAGCCATCCAGGGGGCAATGGCTACACCTTC
CDR3: CASHPGGNGYTF

D: .
J: TRBJ1-1
size: .
V: TRBV20-1
DNA: TGCAGTGCTGGACGGGCGGCAGAAGCTTTCTTT
CDR3: CSAGRAAEAFF

D: .
J: TRBJ1-2
size: .
V: TRBV30
DNA: TGTGCCTACATCTTCAGGGCGGGGGTGGAGGATGGCTACACCTTC
CDR3: CAYIFRAGVEDGYTF

D: .
J: TRBJ2-1
size: .
V: TRBV12-5
DNA: TGTGCTAGTGGTTCCCACCTGGGTGAGCAGTTCTTC
CDR3: CASGSHLGEQFF

D: .
J: TRBJ2-3
size: once
V: TRBV11-2
DNA: TGTGCCGTTGCGGGTAGCCTTGGAGGCACAGATACGCAGTATTTT
CDR3: CAVAGSLGGTDTQYF

D: .
J: TRBJ2-5
size: .
V: TRBV11-2
DNA: TGTGCCAGCAGCTCGTGGGGGTCCCAAGAGACCCAGTACTTC
CDR3: CASSSWGSQETQYF

D: .
J: TRBJ2-3
size: .
V: TRBV21-1
DNA: TGTGCCAGCAGCTCACCCGGGACACCCCGCACAGATACGCAGTATTTT
CDR3: CASSSPGTPRTDTQYF

D: TRBD1
J: TRBJ1-2
size: .
V: TRBV19
DNA: TGTGCCGCCTGGGACAGGTACAGCTATGGCTACACCTTC
CDR3: CAAWDRYSYGYTF

D: .
J: TRBJ1-2
size: once
V: TRBV9
DNA: TGTGCCAGCAGCGTAGCTGCTGGGAGTCGGGACTATGGCTACACCTTC
CDR3: CASSVAAGSRDYGYTF

D: .
J: TRBJ1-2
size: .
V: TRBV19
DNA: TGTGCCAGTAGTTTACCCGGGACACACTTCTATGGCTACACCTTC
CDR3: CASSLPGTHFYGYTF

D: TRBD1
J: TRBJ1-4
size: .
V: TRBV7-2
DNA: TGTGCCAGCAGCTCACAGGGGGCTAAGGAAAAACTGTTTTTT
CDR3: CASSSQGAKEKLFF

D: TRBD2
J: TRBJ2-1
size: .
V: TRBV6-5
DNA: TGTGCCAGCAGTCGCAGCGGGAATTCGTACAATGAGCAGTTCTTC
CDR3: CASSRSGNSYNEQFF

D: .
J: TRBJ2-3
size: .
V: TRBV7-3
DNA: TGTGCCAGCAGCTTAGTCCTTGCAGATACGCAGTATTTT
CDR3: CASSLVLADTQYF

D: .
J: TRBJ2-7
size: .
V: TRBV18
DNA: TGTGCCAGCTCGTCATTCGACCGGGCGGCCTACGAGCAGTACTTC
CDR3: CASSSFDRAAYEQYF

D: TRBD2
J: TRBJ2-5
size: .
V: TRBV5-3
DNA: TGTGCCAGAAGCCCGAGCACTAGCGGGGGGGTGGAGACCCAGTACTTC
CDR3: CARSPSTSGGVETQYF

D: .
J: TRBJ1-6
size: once
V: TRBV10-3
DNA: TGTGCCATCAGGTCCCGGGACACGGATAATTCACCCCTCCACTTT
CDR3: CAIRSRDTDNSPLHF

D: .
J: TRBJ2-5
size: .
V: TRBV10-1
DNA: TGCGCCAGCAGTGAAAGGTTGGTCCAAGAGACCCAGTACTTC
CDR3: CASSERLVQETQYF

D: .
J: TRBJ2-2
size: .
V: TRBV9
DNA: TGTGCCAGCAGCCTTAGTTGGGGCGGCACCGGGGAGCTGTTTTTT
CDR3: CASSLSWGGTGELFF

D: TRBD1
J: TRBJ1-5
size: few
V: TRBV28
DNA: TGTGCCAGCAGCCAGGGACAGGGAGGGCATTTT
CDR3: CASSQGQGGHF

D: TRBD2
J: TRBJ2-1
size: .
V: TRBV4-3
DNA: TGCGCCAGCAGCCAAGTCCCCAGCGGGGGTTTTTCCTACAATGAGCAGTTCTTC
CDR3: CASSQVPSGGFSYNEQFF

D: .
J: TRBJ1-1
size: .
V: TRBV11-3
DNA: TGTGCCAGCAGCAGAAGAGGGGGTCCAGCTTTCTTT
CDR3: CASSRRGGPAFF

D: .
J: TRBJ2-5
size: .
V: TRBV19
DNA: TGTGCCAGTACCGCGCCAGGGGTCCCGGGGCAAGAGACCCAGTACTTC
CDR3: CASTAPGVPGQETQYF

D: .
J: TRBJ1-4
size: .
V: TRBV9
DNA: TGTGCCAGCAGCCCGGGGGACGTCTTACAGAAACTGTTTTTT
CDR3: CASSPGDVLQKLFF

D: .
J: TRBJ2-2
size: .
V: TRBV7-2
DNA: TGTGCCAGCAGCTTATCGGTACAAGAGGCCGGGGAGCTGTTTTTT
CDR3: CASSLSVQEAGELFF

D: TRBD2
J: TRBJ2-7
size: .
V: TRBV30
DNA: TGTGCCTGGCGAAGGCTTGGGACTAGCGGGGACCTTTCCTACGAGCAGTACTTC
CDR3: CAWRRLGTSGDLSYEQYF

D: .
J: TRBJ1-1
size: .
V: TRBV7-8
DNA: TGTGCCAGCAGCTTAGTAGGGGGAAACACTGAAGCTTTCTTT
CDR3: CASSLVGGNTEAFF

D: TRBD1
J: TRBJ2-5
size: .
V: TRBV7-3
DNA: TGTGCCAGCACCAATGACCCGACAGGGGGCGCGGTCGTAGGCGTGACCCAGTACTTC
CDR3: CASTNDPTGGAVVGVTQYF

D: .
J: TRBJ2-7
size: .
V: TRBV11-1
DNA: TGTGCCAGCAGCCCCTCAGGACAGCCTCCCTACGAGCAGTACTTC
CDR3: CASSPSGQPPYEQYF

D: .
J: TRBJ1-2
size: .
V: TRBV9
DNA: TGTGCCAGCAGCGTAGCCACGACCCCGGGCTATGGCTACACCTTC
CDR3: CASSVATTPGYGYTF

D: .
J: TRBJ1-4
size: few
V: TRBV6-5
DNA: TGTGCCAGCAGGAGAGGTGGAACTAATGAAAAACTGTTTTTT
CDR3: CASRRGGTNEKLFF

D: .
J: TRBJ2-3
size: .
V: TRBV28
DNA: TGTGCCAGCAGTTTATGGGTGGCAGCTACAGATACGCAGTATTTT
CDR3: CASSLWVAATDTQYF

D: .
J: TRBJ1-1
size: .
V: TRBV6-1
DNA: TGTGCCAGCAGCGGTTTCAACACTGAAGCTTTCTTT
CDR3: CASSGFNTEAFF

D: TRBD2
J: TRBJ2-2
size: .
V: TRBV5-5
DNA: TGTGCCAGCAGCTTGTATCGGGGGGCGAACACCGGGGAGCTGTTTTTT
CDR3: CASSLYRGANTGELFF

D: .
J: TRBJ2-7
size: once
V: TRBV19
DNA: TGTGCCAGTAAATTTGGGGGAAGGGACGACGAGCAGTACTTC
CDR3: CASKFGGRDDEQYF

D: TRBD2
J: TRBJ2-1
size: .
V: TRBV29-1
DNA: TGCAGCGTAATAGCGGGGGGGCGAGACAATGAGCAGTTCTTC
CDR3: CSVIAGGRDNEQFF

D: TRBD1
J: TRBJ1-1
size: .
V: TRBV27
DNA: TGTGCCAGCAGTTGGGGCAGGGGGGACACTGAAGCTTTCTTT
CDR3: CASSWGRGDTEAFF

D: .
J: TRBJ2-1
size: .
V: TRBV4-2
DNA: TGTGCCAGCAGCCTCGGGGGGACAGGAAGGAATGAGCAGTTCTTC
CDR3: CASSLGGTGRNEQFF

D: TRBD1
J: TRBJ1-3
size: .
V: TRBV28
DNA: TGTGCCAGCAACGAATTGACAGGGGCGTCTGGAAACACCATATATTTT
CDR3: CASNELTGASGNTIYF

D: .
J: TRBJ1-3
size: .
V: TRBV18
DNA: TGTGCCAGCTCACCGTCCAGGTTGACCGGGGGAAACACCATATATTTT
CDR3: CASSPSRLTGGNTIYF

D: .
J: TRBJ2-3
size: .
V: TRBV28
DNA: TGTGCCAGCAGTTCGCCTGGAGGGGGGGCGGATACGCAGTATTTT
CDR3: CASSSPGGGADTQYF

D: .
J: TRBJ2-7
size: .
V: TRBV23-1
DNA: TGCGCCAGCAGTCAAAGGAAATACAGATCCTACGAGCAGTACTTC
CDR3: CASSQRKYRSYEQYF

D: .
J: TRBJ2-1
size: few
V: TRBV5-1
DNA: TGCGCCAGCAGATCCGGTGGAGGGGACAATAATGAGCAGTTCTTC
CDR3: CASRSGGGDNNEQFF

D: .
J: TRBJ2-3
size: .
V: TRBV7-7
DNA: TGTGCCAGCAGCTTAGGTCGCCAGAGCACAGATACGCAGTATTTT
CDR3: CASSLGRQSTDTQYF